This entry lists 3 T cell receptor beta chains sequenced from one sample in a study of CD8 T cells in Susac syndrome. The RNA input was about 0.45 to 1 ug, and it was reverse transcribed with random hexamers. Via MiXCR, TCRdb re-called the immunoSEQ multiplex PCR reads, giving one row per CDR3 protein. This sample has hundreds of thousands of distinct CDR3 sequences, with 80% to 90% found just once. Sequencing was done on a sample of CD8+ T cells from PBMCs. Receptors originate from a human donor with multiple sclerosis.

The chain carries TRBV28 and TRBJ2-1, with 12 nucleotides matching TRBD2. The V gene's germline CDR1 is MDHEN and CDR2 SYDVKM. The CDR3 has 15 amino acids. V lost 7 bases to trimming and J lost 4 bases; unmatched junction nucleotides: 5. In DNA, the CDR3 is TGTGCCAGCACCGCCGGGACTAGCGGGTACAATGAGCAGTTCTTC. Translated: CASTAGTSGYNEQFF.

The V call is TRBV4-1, the J call TRBJ1-5, with D uncertain. Germline V gene data show CDR1 as MGHRA and CDR2 as YSYEKL. The CDR3 loop spans 16 amino acids. Trimming left V 1 base short and J 2 bases short, with 12 bases between. CDR3 sequence (DNA): TGCGCCAGCAGCCAAGGGGCGTATAGAGGCAATCAGCCCCAGCATTTT. This sequence encodes CASSQGAYRGNQPQHF.

The CDR3 loop reads CASSPDPWAIAKNIQYF. The CDR3 DNA reads TGTGCCAGCAGCCCCGATCCTTGGGCCATAGCCAAAAACATTCAGTACTTC. The chain employs TRBV9 and TRBJ2-4; D gene uncertain. Germline assignment: CDR1 SGDLS and CDR2 YYNGEE. V was cut by 4 bases and J by 0 bases, with 17 bases left in between. The length of the CDR3 is 17 residues.